This entry lists 20 T cell receptor beta chains sequenced from one sample in a study of control samples from healthy donors and cancer patients. Assay used: immunoSEQ multiplex PCR; TCRdb lists only in-frame clones, some missing. This table has about 83,000 clones, around 91% appearing once. The sequencing input was blood. These receptors all stem from a middle-aged man in good health.

This sequence joins TRBV4-1 and TRBJ1-4; the match to TRBD1 covers 8 bases. After removal of 4 bases from V and 6 bases from J, the junction contained 7 bases not matched to a gene. Per germline, CDR1 MGHRA and CDR2 YSYEKL. The CDR3 totals 15 residues. CDR3 in amino acids: CASSRGGTGYEKLFF. CDR3 in DNA: TGCGCCAGCAGCCGGGGGGGGACAGGCTATGAAAAACTGTTTTTT.

V gene TRBV6-1 combines with J gene TRBJ1-3, with a possible D match to TRBD1 (5 bases). V gave up 0 bases and J gave up 3 bases, with 9 bases separating them. This CDR3 has 15 residues. Germline CDR1 is MNHNS and CDR2 is SASEGT. The chain's CDR3 is CASSEAQGGGNTIYF. Written as DNA, the CDR3 is TGTGCCAGCAGTGAAGCCCAGGGAGGTGGAAACACCATATATTTT.

This clone has more than one count but fewer than ten. V gene TRBV12-5 combines with J gene TRBJ2-5, with 7 positions matching TRBD2. Germline V CDR1 and CDR2: LGHNT, FRNRAP. The CDR3 length is 14 residues. Trimming removed 2 bases from V and 2 bases from J; junction bases left unmatched: 2. DNA for the CDR3: TGTGCTAGTGGTTTGTTGCGGGGGCAAGAGACCCAGTACTTC. Translating gives CASGLLRGQETQYF.

V is TRBV7-2 and J is TRBJ2-1; no definite D call. Trimming shortened V by 5 bases and J by 11 bases, and 4 bases separated the two germline ends. CDR1 and CDR2 from the germline V gene are SGHTA and FQGNSA. CDR3 size: 9 residues. DNA of the CDR3: TGTGCCAGCAGCACGCAGCAGTTCTTC. It codes for CASSTQQFF. Combining the CDR3 with reference TRBV7-2 and TRBJ2-1 gives the whole variable domain GAGVSQSPSNKVTEKGKDVELRCDPISGHTALYWYRQSLGQGLEFLIYFQGNSAPDKSGLPSDRFSAERTGGSVSTLTIQRTQQEDSAVYLCASSTQQFFGPGTRLTVL.

The rearrangement joins TRBV21-1 to TRBJ2-5; the table's D call TRBD2 went unverified against the DNA. TRBV21-1 represents a pseudogene. This CDR3 comprises 12 residues. This CDR3 reads CASSKTSKTQYF. CDR3 nucleotides: TGTGCCAGCAGCAAAACTAGCAAGACCCAGTACTTC.

The CDR3 DNA sequence: TGTGCCAGCTCACCGGCAGAAAACTATGGCTACACCTTC. Protein product: CASSPAENYGYTF. V gene TRBV18 combines with J gene TRBJ1-2; no firm D call. From germline, CDR1 is KGHSH and CDR2 LQKENI. CDR3 length: 13 residues. The germline V and J ends were trimmed by 3 bases and 2 bases, with 7 bases remaining between them. Combining the CDR3 with reference TRBV18 and TRBJ1-2 gives the whole variable domain NAGVMQNPRHLVRRRGQEARLRCSPMKGHSHVYWYRQLPEEGLKFMVYLQKENIIDESGMPKERFSAEFPKEGPSILRIQQVVRGDSAAYFCASSPAENYGYTFGSGTRLTVV.

The J gene is TRBJ2-1, the V gene TRBV14; D ambiguous. CDR3 size: 13 residues. The V and J ends lost 1 base and 7 bases respectively, with 8 bases between them. Germline V gene lookup returns CDR1 SGHDN and CDR2 FVKESK. The CDR3 region has the DNA TGTGCCAGCAGCCAAGTAGCCGGGAATGAGCAGTTCTTC. This translates into CASSQVAGNEQFF.

The DNA for the CDR3 is TGTGCCAGCAGTTTGCGAGAATCCTACGAGCAGTACTTC. Amino acids: CASSLRESYEQYF. The J gene is TRBJ2-7, the V gene TRBV12-3 or TRBV12-4; no clear D. V lost 3 bases, J lost 1 base, and 7 bases lay in between. This CDR3 is 13 amino acids long.

The chain carries TRBV19 and TRBJ2-5, with D hard to call. Germline-derived CDR1 and CDR2 are LNHDA and SQIVND (reference sequence). This CDR3 spans 13 amino acids. V lost 9 bases, J lost 0 bases, and 11 bases lay in between. The CDR3 is CASTRGYQETQYF. CDR3 nucleotide sequence: TGTGCCAGCACCCGTGGGTACCAAGAGACCCAGTACTTC.

The DNA of the CDR3 is TGTGCCAGCTCCACCAACACTGAAGCTTTCTTT. This codes for CASSTNTEAFF. The chain carries TRBV18 and TRBJ1-1; D uncertain. The CDR3 is 11 residues long. Trimming left V 6 bases short and J 2 bases short, with 4 bases between. Germline lookup yields CDR1 KGHSH and CDR2 LQKENI.

This chain joins TRBV11-2 and TRBJ2-3; 8 bases align to TRBD2. Germline trimming cut 4 bases from V and 3 bases from J; bases unmatched to any gene: 12. The CDR3 has 17 amino acids. Germline CDR1 is SGHAT and CDR2 is FQNNGV. CDR3: CASSSSGTRLGTDTQYF. CDR3 DNA sequence: TGTGCCAGCAGCTCTTCCGGGACTAGATTAGGTACAGATACGCAGTATTTT.

The chain uses TRBV6-5 and TRBJ1-2, with D perhaps matching TRBD1 (5 bases). CDR1 is MNHEY, CDR2 SVGAGI, per germline. This CDR3 contains 15 residues. Trimming left V 10 bases short and J 8 bases short, with 26 bases between. The CDR3 here is CAISLGSGLGPGYTF. In DNA, the CDR3 is TGTGCCATCTCCTTGGGGTCAGGGCTGGGACCCGGCTACACCTTC.

The chain uses TRBV30 and TRBJ1-3; D remains ambiguous. Germline CDR1 GTSNPN, CDR2 SVGIG (reference sequence). The CDR3 extends over 13 amino acids. The V end lost 3 bases, the J end lost 0 bases, and 6 bases lay between the germline ends. As DNA, the CDR3 is TGTGCCTGGAGCCTCGCCTCTGGAAACACCATATATTTT. Its translation is CAWSLASGNTIYF.

This chain links TRBV7-2 with TRBJ1-2; D perhaps matches TRBD1 (6 bases). The germline V gene encodes CDR1 SGHTA and CDR2 FQGNSA. The CDR3 covers 15 residues. The germline V and J ends were trimmed by 6 bases and 5 bases, with 19 bases remaining between them. Written as DNA, the CDR3 is TGTGCCAGCAGTTCAAGCGGACAGCCGATTTATGGCTACACCTTC. Encoded protein: CASSSSGQPIYGYTF.

The chain combines TRBV6-5 with TRBJ1-2; TRBD1 might be the D (6 bases). Germline lookup yields CDR1 MNHEY and CDR2 SVGAGI. The CDR3 has 12 amino acids. V lost 7 bases and J lost 3, with 9 bases in between. The CDR3 DNA reads as TGTGCCAGCACGGGGGCGTACTATGGCTACACCTTC. Protein product: CASTGAYYGYTF.

This clone was recorded a few times. J is TRBJ1-2 and V is TRBV14; D might be TRBD1 (5 bases). With 2 bases removed from V and 8 bases from J, the gap between germline ends came to 9 bases. The CDR3 runs 12 residues. From germline, CDR1 is SGHDN and CDR2 FVKESK. CDR3 DNA: TGTGCCAGCAGCCAAATACGGGGGGGCTACACCTTC. Its protein is CASSQIRGGYTF.

This chain uses TRBV5-1 with TRBJ1-2; D is undetermined. Per the germline V gene, CDR1 is SGHRS and CDR2 is YFSETQ. Trimming shortened V by 1 base and J by 8 bases, and 15 bases separated the two germline ends. CDR3 length: 14 amino acids. In nucleotides, the CDR3 is TGCGCCAGCAGCTTGAGTAACGAATATGAGGGCTACACCTTC. This gives the protein CASSLSNEYEGYTF.

This clone was observed once. The chain links TRBV3-1 (or the pseudogene TRBV3-2) to TRBJ1-4; 9 nucleotides match TRBD1. V trimming: 5 bases; J trimming: 8 bases; junction bases outside the gene matches: 9. The CDR3 has 15 residues. Per germline, CDR1 LGHDT and CDR2 YNNKEL (reference sequence). In nucleotides, the CDR3 is TGTGCCAGCAGCGGGACGGACAGGGGAGGGGAAAAACTGTTTTTT. Protein product: CASSGTDRGGEKLFF.

This clone showed up just once. The gene calls are TRBV6-2 or TRBV6-3 and TRBJ1-2; no clear D gene. This CDR3 has 12 residues. CDR1 is MNHEY, CDR2 SVGEGT, per germline. V lost 6 bases and J lost 8, with 13 bases in between. The DNA of the CDR3 is TGTGCCAGCAGCAGACCCCAAGAAGGCTACACCTTC. It codes for CASSRPQEGYTF.

This clone was recorded a few times. The chain joins TRBV6-4 to TRBJ2-7; TRBD1 might be the D (6 bases). The V and J ends lost 8 bases and 3 bases respectively, with 17 bases between them. The CDR3 length is 14 residues. CDR1 is MRHNA and CDR2 is SNTAGT in the germline V gene. CDR3 DNA sequence: TGTGCCAGCCGTGGACCAGGGGAAGACTACGAGCAGTACTTC. It translates to CASRGPGEDYEQYF.